This TCR beta chain originates from a study of shared clonotypes between healthy human individuals. Produced via immunoSEQ multiplex PCR; TCRdb's table is partial and in-frame only. The sample includes around 430,000 clones, 70% to 80% of them seen just once. Germline assignment: CDR1 GTSNPN and CDR2 SVGIG (reference sequence). The CDR3 consists of 15 residues. The V end lost 2 bases, the J end lost 4 bases, and 18 bases lay between the germline ends. Material: PBMCs. This TCR was recovered from a woman aged 40 to 50 in good health. Some clones in this sample may be carry-over from other donors' samples. V usage is TRBV30 and J usage is TRBJ2-7, with D perhaps being TRBD1 or TRBD2 (6 bases each). CDR3 sequence: CAWSRPTGARYEQYF. Here the CDR3 DNA reads TGTGCCTGGAGTCGCCCCACGGGGGCTAGGTACGAGCAGTACTTC.